A single sample is the source of the 13 T cell receptor beta chains below, sequenced in a study of a mutant IDH1 vaccine in newly diagnosed glioma. Which antigens these TCRs recognize remains unknown. Profiled with immunoSEQ multiplex PCR; TCRdb holds only in-frame clones, not every one. The table lists 20,000 to 25,000 clones, under 80% of them singletons. Time point specified: week 11, during vaccination. Vaccination used 300 ug of mutant IDH1 20-mer peptide per dose, with topical imiquimod. The source was peripheral blood mononuclear cells (PBMCs), collected from a glioma patient whose treatment included an IDH1 peptide vaccine. The receptors shown here come from a man younger than 30 with glioma. Some clones in this sample may be carry-over from other donors' samples.

The gene calls are TRBV9 and TRBJ2-7; 7 bases are shared with TRBD1. Germline values: CDR1 SGDLS, CDR2 YYNGEE. There are 16 residues in the CDR3. V shed 3 bases and J 0 bases; nucleotides not matched to a gene: 9. CDR3 DNA: TGTGCCAGCAGCGGCCGGGACAGTGGGAGCTCCTACGAGCAGTACTTC. The encoded protein is CASSGRDSGSSYEQYF.

V gene TRBV5-1 combines with J gene TRBJ1-2; D possibly corresponds to TRBD1 (5 bases). V was clipped by 3 bases and J by 5 bases, with 20 bases between them. CDR1 and CDR2 (germline): SGHRS, YFSETQ. The CDR3 has 16 amino acids. CDR3 residues: CASSSGTLPYPYGYTF. Here the CDR3 DNA reads TGCGCCAGCAGCTCCGGGACCTTACCGTACCCTTATGGCTACACCTTC.

This chain links TRBV29-1 with TRBJ1-2; D is undetermined. Germline loops: CDR1 SQVTM, CDR2 ANQGSEA. This CDR3 contains 12 residues. V gave up 7 bases and J gave up 2 bases, with 11 bases separating them. CDR3 sequence reads: CSARGRNYGYTF. CDR3 DNA sequence: TGCAGCGCACGAGGGAGGAACTATGGCTACACCTTC.

V and J are TRBV7-9 and TRBJ2-7; TRBD1 aligns across 8 bases. CDR3 size: 15 residues. J was trimmed by 1 base and V by 4 bases; bases with no gene match: 6. Germline assignment: CDR1 SEHNR and CDR2 FQNEAQ (reference sequence). In nucleotides, the CDR3 is TGTGCCAGCAGCTCATGGACAGGGCCTTCCTACGAGCAGTACTTC. Translated, it gives CASSSWTGPSYEQYF.

This clone was seen just once. This rearrangement joins TRBV7-3 to TRBJ1-1, with D hard to call. Per germline, CDR1 SGHTA and CDR2 FQGTGA. The CDR3 consists of 15 residues. V was pared by 1 base and J by 0 bases, with 9 bases between. CDR3 amino acids: CASSLMGEVNTEAFF. CDR3 bases: TGTGCCAGCAGCTTAATGGGTGAAGTGAACACTGAAGCTTTCTTT. Complete variable domain (other parts from reference TRBV7-3 and TRBJ1-1): GAGVSQTPSNKVTEKGKYVELRCDPISGHTALYWYRQSLGQGPEFLIYFQGTGAADDSGLPNDRFFAVRPEGSVSTLKIQRTERGDSAVYLCASSLMGEVNTEAFFGQGTRLTVV.

The chain uses TRBV4-3 and TRBJ1-4, with a possible D match to TRBD1 (5 bases). The CDR3 covers 16 residues. Germline CDR1 LGHNA, CDR2 YSLEER. Trimming left V 4 bases short and J 2 bases short, with 14 bases between. In DNA form, the CDR3 reads TGCGCCAGCAGCCTCCAGGGAGGAATGACTAATGAAAAACTGTTTTTT. It codes for CASSLQGGMTNEKLFF.

The J gene is TRBJ1-6, the V gene TRBV15; possibly TRBD1 for D (6 bases). This CDR3 has 15 residues. V lost 5 bases, J lost 9 bases, and 17 bases lay in between. Germline V gene lookup returns CDR1 LNHNV and CDR2 YYDKDF (reference sequence). This CDR3 is CATSRTRTVGSPLHF. DNA of the CDR3: TGTGCCACCAGCCGGACGAGGACAGTGGGTTCACCCCTCCACTTT.

The chain's CDR3 is CASSRTGGGNTIYF. The CDR3 coding sequence is TGTGCCAGCAGCCGGACAGGGGGCGGAAACACCATATATTTT. The J gene is TRBJ1-3, the V gene TRBV7-9; 11 positions match TRBD1. V trimming: 5 bases; J trimming: 4 bases; junction bases outside the gene matches: 1. The CDR3 consists of 14 residues. Germline-derived CDR1 and CDR2 are SEHNR and FQNEAQ (reference sequence).

The J gene is TRBJ1-3, the V gene TRBV9; D unresolved. Germline CDR1 SGDLS, CDR2 YYNGEE. The V and J ends lost 0 bases and 2 bases respectively, with 12 bases between them. The CDR3 spans 16 residues. This CDR3 is CASSVDGRATGNTIYF. In DNA, the CDR3 is TGTGCCAGCAGCGTAGATGGGCGGGCCACTGGAAACACCATATATTTT.

This clone has a handful of counts. The chain has TRBV6-5 and TRBJ1-1, with D perhaps matching TRBD1 (6 bases). Trimming removed 0 bases from V and 10 bases from J, with 12 bases in between. In germline, CDR1 is MNHEY, CDR2 SVGAGI. This CDR3 contains 13 residues. The CDR3 here is CASSYSTGMRAFF. The CDR3 region has the DNA TGTGCCAGCAGTTACTCTACAGGGATGAGAGCTTTCTTT.

The chain combines TRBV6-6 with TRBJ1-3, with D unresolved. Germline CDR1 reads MNHNY; CDR2 reads SVGAGI (reference sequence). V lost 0 bases and J lost 0, with 6 bases in between. The length of the CDR3 is 15 residues. The CDR3 loop reads CASSYSDYSGNTIYF. The CDR3 DNA is TGTGCCAGCAGTTACTCGGATTACTCTGGAAACACCATATATTTT.

The chain couples TRBV5-5 to TRBJ1-1; D possibly corresponds to TRBD1 (6 bases). Trimming took off 5 bases at V and 3 bases at J, with 11 bases between the two ends. Germline-derived CDR1 and CDR2 are SGHKS and YYEKEE (reference sequence). The CDR3 is 13 amino acids. In DNA form, the CDR3 reads TGTGCCAGCAGTCAGGACAGACACACTGAAGCTTTCTTT. As protein: CASSQDRHTEAFF.

The chain uses TRBV6-1 and TRBJ1-1, with D uncertain. This CDR3 is 10 amino acids long. V lost 10 bases and J lost 5, with 8 bases in between. CDR1 is MNHNS and CDR2 is SASEGT in the germline V gene. Here the CDR3 DNA reads TGTGCCATTTCGCGGACTGAAGCTTTCTTT. The encoded protein is CAISRTEAFF.